This TCR beta chain originates from a study of regulatory T cells in long-lasting Graves disease (dated by TCRdb to the early 2020s). Looking at the study overall: Persistent Graves' disease was defined as persistently positive TSH receptor autoantibodies together with antithyroid drug treatment for over 5 years. This study used TCR sequencing and RNA sequencing of peripheral blood to compare persistent Graves' disease patients against newly diagnosed Graves' disease patients. The study took place in China and was registered as a clinical trial. A total of around 35 samples were covered by TCR sequencing, comprising approximately 13 persistent and around 20 newly diagnosed Graves' disease patients. In the clinical cohort, patients with persistent Graves' disease had used antithyroid drugs for an average of about 10 years. Here is what the overall study found, with its caveats: TRBV28, TRBJ1-2 and TRBJ2-5 were preferentially used in persistent disease, while TRBV20-1 and TRBJ2-1 were favored in newly diagnosed disease. Sequencing and analysis were restricted to the TCR beta chain. Lower TCR Shannon entropy and fewer highly expanded clones were observed in persistent Graves' disease patients than in newly diagnosed patients, which suggested clonal expansion. More public clonotypes were shared among persistent patients (over 2,500) than among newly diagnosed patients (966). Peripheral blood alone was examined, since thyroid tissue, which constituted the primary lesion, could not be accessed. As a limitation, the authors acknowledged that the small sample size may reduce accuracy.

Compared with germline, V lacks 0 bases and J lacks 6 bases; bases without a gene match: 1. Including cysteine and phenylalanine, the CDR3 has 16 amino acids. Just the 48-base CDR3 DNA is kept, in frame starting at base 1. The library was prepared using multiplex PCR. TCRdb records Illumina HiSeq 4000 as the sequencer. To build TCR beta libraries, CDR3 regions were amplified by Arm-PCR using iRepertoire HTBI primers. Gel purification was performed on PCR products prior to sequencing. The paper's data handling went like this. Gene usage analysis of CDR3 amino acid clonotypes relied on the roughly 64 TRBV and about 15 TRBJ segments identified across samples. COPE and FqMerger were used to merge the filtered high-quality paired reads into contigs. BLAST was used to align contigs to IMGT TRBV, TRBD and TRBJ reference genes, with CDR3 defined following IMGT. Any clonotype with a frequency above 0.1% was classified as a highly expanded clone. Shannon entropy served as the measure of repertoire diversity, while the Gini coefficient captured V-J evenness. Public clonotypes were defined as clonotypes shared by more than one individual. TCRdb trimmed public reads at Q25 via fastp, called clones via MiXCR and kept in-frame beta chains. Each entry is one CDR3 protein sequence, shown with its most common DNA and genes. TCRdb's processing, not the study's, gives the V and J calls here. The sample table contains more than 650,000 distinct CDR3 sequences; only one count was recorded for 30% of them. Of the sample, under 50% is held by the ten largest clones.

Turning to this clonotype: Its antigen is not yet known. No much larger clone is present one base from it, and per-base qualities are unavailable.

In the paper's terms, the time point label means: persistent/refractory GD, antithyroid drugs over 5 years with positive TRAb. For both TCR sequencing and RNA sequencing, RNA was extracted from PBMCs using TRIzol. Graves' disease was diagnosed according to American Thyroid Association guidelines. The patients came from an endocrinology department in Xi'an, China. Each patient gave around 9.2 milliliters of peripheral blood, collected in an EDTA anticoagulant tube. Ficoll Paque Plus density gradient separation was used to isolate PBMCs, and no further T cell sorting was done. An Agilent 2100 Bioanalyzer and agarose gel were used to check RNA quality, and a NanoDrop 2000 was used to measure RNA concentration.

Sequenced material: peripheral blood mononuclear cells (PBMCs), taken when the disease was refractory, from a patient treated with antithyroid drugs. This receptor was taken from a female donor with Graves disease. This receptor chain uses TRBV12-3 or TRBV12-4 and TRBJ2-2, with TRBD2 matching 13 junction bases. The DNA sequence is as follows: TGTGCCAGCAGTTTAGCAGGACTAGCGGGAGCCGGGGAGCTGTTTTTT. Its translation reads: CASSLAGLAGAGELFF.